The 22 T cell receptor beta chains listed next were all sequenced from one sample in a study of beta chain features in type 1 diabetes. Investigators reverse transcribed all isolated RNA, so they sequenced expressed TCRB transcripts. Clones were read by immunoSEQ multiplex PCR, and TCRdb kept only the in-frame ones, dropping some. This sample has nearly 350,000 clones, with roughly 8% found just once. Source material: central memory CD4+ T cells from blood. Source of these receptors: a woman aged 18-30 years in good health.

As regards this clone: The sample contains more than one DNA sequence encoding this CDR3. J is TRBJ2-3 and V is TRBV2, with 9 bases identical to TRBD1. The CDR3 has 15 amino acids. Germline CDR1 and CDR2: SNHLY and FYNNEI. V shed 5 bases and J 1 base; nucleotides not matched to a gene: 4. The CDR3 is CASSKRTGGTDTQYF. In DNA, the CDR3 is TGTGCCAGCAGTAAACGGACAGGGGGCACAGATACGCAGTATTTT.

V and J are TRBV7-9 and TRBJ2-5; no clear D gene. Between the trimmed V and J ends, which lost 3 bases and 5 bases, there was a span of 13 bases. From germline, CDR1 is SEHNR and CDR2 FQNEAQ (reference sequence). The CDR3 spans 14 residues. In DNA, the CDR3 is TGTGCCAGCAGCTTCCGTTCTAGTGGTGAGACCCAGTACTTC. Its translation: CASSFRSSGETQYF.

The sample holds a few counts of this clone. The chain has TRBV11-3 and TRBJ2-1; 10 bases agree with TRBD2. There are 15 residues in the CDR3. Germline assignment: CDR1 SGHNT and CDR2 YENEEA. The ends lost 5 bases at V and 4 bases at J; junction bases unmatched: 5. CDR3 DNA sequence: TGTGCCAGCAGCAGGACGGGACTAGCGTACAATGAGCAGTTCTTC. It codes for CASSRTGLAYNEQFF.

This clone was detected a few times. The V gene is TRBV6-5, the J gene TRBJ2-1, with 14 positions matching TRBD2. The ends lost 6 bases at V and 7 bases at J; junction bases unmatched: 5. This CDR3 contains 15 residues. The germline gives CDR1 MNHEY, CDR2 SVGAGI. The CDR3 nucleotides read TGTGCCAGCAGCCCTGGGACTAGCGGGAGAAATGAGCAGTTCTTC. It encodes CASSPGTSGRNEQFF.

This clone was observed many times. The chain recombines TRBV5-4 with TRBJ2-1; a possible D gene is TRBD2 (5 bases). Trimming removed 4 bases at V and 0 bases at J, with 17 bases between. Looked up from germline, CDR1 is SGHNT and CDR2 is YYREEE (reference sequence). The CDR3 totals 17 residues. CDR3 nucleotide sequence: TGTGCCAGCAGCCGGGCGGGTCGCCTTTCCTCCTACAATGAGCAGTTCTTC. It yields the protein CASSRAGRLSSYNEQFF. The full variable domain, with the rest looked up from reference TRBV5-4 and TRBJ2-1, is ETGVTQSPTHLIKTRGQQVTLRCSSQSGHNTVSWYQQALGQGPQFIFQYYREEENGRGNFPPRFSGLQFPNYSSELNVNALELDDSALYLCASSRAGRLSSYNEQFFGPGTRLTVL.

The genes are TRBV4-3 and TRBJ1-2; no reliable D call. Germline assignment: CDR1 LGHNA and CDR2 YSLEER. V was pared by 1 base and J by 5 bases, with 8 bases between. The CDR3 runs to 13 residues. The CDR3, as DNA: TGCGCCAGCAGCCAAGCGCCAGCTTATGGCTACACCTTC. Translating it yields CASSQAPAYGYTF.

This chain uses TRBV20-1 with TRBJ2-7; possible D gene TRBD1, 5 bases. Germline V gene sequence: CDR1 DFQATT, CDR2 SNEGSKA (reference sequence). The CDR3 is 11 amino acids. V lost 7 bases, J lost 1 base, and 8 bases lay in between. The CDR3 region is CSGTHSYEQYF. CDR3 DNA: TGCAGTGGGACACATTCCTACGAGCAGTACTTC.

This chain links TRBV28 with TRBJ2-7; D unresolved. The germline V gene encodes CDR1 MDHEN and CDR2 SYDVKM. The length of the CDR3 is 15 residues. Trimming removed 3 bases from V and 0 bases from J, with 12 bases in between. The CDR3 DNA reads as TGTGCCAGCAGTTTCACTTTCTTGGGCTCCTACGAGCAGTACTTC. Residues: CASSFTFLGSYEQYF.

This clone was counted between two and nine times. The gene calls are TRBV6-6 and TRBJ2-3; the D gene could be TRBD1 or TRBD2 (5 bases each). V was cut by 7 bases and J by 0 bases, with 11 bases left in between. Germline V gene data show CDR1 as MNHNY and CDR2 as SVGAGI (reference sequence). This CDR3 is built from 14 residues. CDR3: CASNRDGSTDTQYF. CDR3 sequence (DNA): TGTGCCAGCAACCGGGACGGTAGCACAGATACGCAGTATTTT.

This clone showed up just a few times. V and J are TRBV7-8 and TRBJ2-2; D perhaps matches TRBD2 (6 bases). Germline V gene sequence: CDR1 SGHVS, CDR2 FQNEAQ. This CDR3 comprises 14 residues. Trimming shortened V by 1 base and J by 4 bases, and 7 bases separated the two germline ends. CDR3 DNA sequence: TGTGCCAGCAGCTTAGGGGACTTCACCGGGGAGCTGTTTTTT. This translates into CASSLGDFTGELFF.

This clone was detected a few times. Other DNA sequences in the same sample also yield this CDR3. V usage is TRBV11-2 and J usage is TRBJ1-2; no reliable D call. This CDR3 has 11 residues. V lost 6 bases, J lost 6 bases, and 8 bases lay in between. Germline loops: CDR1 SGHAT, CDR2 FQNNGV. CDR3 sequence reads: CASSSNDGYTF. The CDR3 region has the DNA TGTGCCAGCAGTTCCAACGATGGCTACACCTTC.

This clone was seen a handful of times. This sequence joins TRBV7-3 and TRBJ2-7; 12 nucleotides align to TRBD2. The CDR3 is 13 amino acids. Germline V gives CDR1 SGHTA, CDR2 FQGTGA. V shed 5 bases, J shed 6 bases, and the junction held 2 bases outside the gene matches. CDR3 sequence (DNA): TGTGCCAGCAGCCCTAGCGGGAGGGGCGAGCAGTACTTC. It translates to CASSPSGRGEQYF.

This clone has more than one count but fewer than ten. The chain recombines TRBV10-3 with TRBJ1-1, with D maybe TRBD1 (5 bases). The germline V gene encodes CDR1 ENHRY and CDR2 SYGVKD. The length of the CDR3 is 13 residues. The V end lost 8 bases, the J end lost 0 bases, and 10 bases lay between the germline ends. This CDR3 reads CAIARDLNTEAFF. In DNA, the CDR3 is TGTGCCATCGCCAGGGATTTGAACACTGAAGCTTTCTTT.

The V gene is TRBV6-1, the J gene TRBJ2-2; no clear D gene. Germline V gene data show CDR1 as MNHNS and CDR2 as SASEGT. The CDR3 covers 14 residues. The V end lost 1 base, the J end lost 7 bases, and 10 bases lay between the germline ends. CDR3 region: CASSEVPDDGELFF. As DNA, the CDR3 is TGTGCCAGCAGTGAAGTCCCCGACGACGGGGAGCTGTTTTTT.

This clone was seen many times. The chain carries TRBV6-5 and TRBJ2-5; TRBD2 might be the D (6 bases). Between the trimmed V and J ends, which lost 2 bases and 5 bases, there was a span of 18 bases. The CDR3 has 16 residues. Germline V CDR1 and CDR2: MNHEY, SVGAGI. Here the CDR3 reads CASSYRDSRVGETQYF. The CDR3 nucleotides are TGTGCCAGCAGTTACCGGGACTCTCGAGTCGGGGAGACCCAGTACTTC.

Ten or more counts support this clone. The sample contains more than one DNA sequence encoding this CDR3. This chain's CDR3 is CASSLVGGSDEQYF. The CDR3 DNA follows: TGTGCCAGCAGCTTAGTGGGGGGTTCCGACGAGCAGTACTTC. The rearrangement joins TRBV7-2 to TRBJ2-7; tentative D call: TRBD2 (6 bases). The length of the CDR3 is 14 residues. V was pared by 1 base and J by 5 bases, with 12 bases between. The V gene's germline CDR1 is SGHTA and CDR2 FQGNSA.

The J gene is TRBJ2-5, the V gene TRBV18; D gene ambiguous. The CDR3 totals 15 residues. Germline CDR1 and CDR2: KGHSH and LQKENI. With 6 bases removed from V and 0 bases from J, the gap between germline ends came to 14 bases. The CDR3 bases are TGTGCCAGCTCTGAGTATGCAAGGTACCAAGAGACCCAGTACTTC. The encoded protein is CASSEYARYQETQYF.

This rearrangement joins TRBV7-2 to TRBJ1-2; maybe TRBD1 (6 bases). The CDR3 has 13 amino acids. V lost 3 bases and J 7 bases, leaving 12 bases between the germline ends. Germline CDR1 and CDR2: SGHTA and FQGNSA. This CDR3 is CASSFGGHGGYTF. DNA of the CDR3: TGTGCCAGCAGCTTCGGGGGGCACGGTGGCTACACCTTC. The full variable domain, completed using reference TRBV7-2 and TRBJ1-2, is GAGVSQSPSNKVTEKGKDVELRCDPISGHTALYWYRQSLGQGLEFLIYFQGNSAPDKSGLPSDRFSAERTGGSVSTLTIQRTQQEDSAVYLCASSFGGHGGYTFGSGTRLTVV.

This clone was counted a few times. The CDR3 region is CASSRQASYEQYF. The CDR3 bases are TGTGCCAGCAGTAGACAGGCCTCCTACGAGCAGTACTTC. The chain couples TRBV6-1 to TRBJ2-7; D might be TRBD1 (6 bases). Trimming pared 5 bases from V and 0 bases from J, leaving 8 bases between. CDR1 MNHNS and CDR2 SASEGT come from the germline V gene. This CDR3 spans 13 amino acids.

This clone has more than one count but fewer than ten. This sequence joins TRBV28 and TRBJ1-2, with 7 bases lining up with TRBD1. The CDR3 contains 13 residues. Trimming at V came to 6 bases and at J to 6 bases, leaving 7 bases not matched to a gene. Germline CDR1 is MDHEN and CDR2 is SYDVKM. CDR3 DNA: TGTGCCAGCAGAAAGACAGGGATACATGGCTACACCTTC. Amino acid sequence: CASRKTGIHGYTF.

There are a few counts of this clone. This chain uses TRBV7-8 with TRBJ2-7, with TRBD2 as a possible D gene (5 bases). CDR1 SGHVS and CDR2 FQNEAQ come from the germline V gene. The CDR3 runs 15 residues. Deletions cut 4 bases from V and 0 bases from J, with 13 bases between. The CDR3 spells CASSSRRLVSYEQYF. The CDR3 DNA reads as TGTGCCAGCAGCTCGCGGAGGCTCGTCTCCTACGAGCAGTACTTC.

V is TRBV6-5 and J is TRBJ1-3, with 11 bases matching TRBD1. V shed 4 bases and J 1 base; nucleotides not matched to a gene: 3. This CDR3 has 16 residues. CDR1 MNHEY and CDR2 SVGAGI come from the germline V gene. The CDR3 here is CASSSGQGASGNTIYF. The CDR3 DNA reads TGTGCCAGCAGTTCCGGACAGGGGGCGTCTGGAAACACCATATATTTT.